These 15 T cell receptor beta chains came from one sample sequenced in a study of blood T cell repertoires in COVID-19. Data came from immunoSEQ multiplex PCR; TCRdb stores just in-frame clones and leaves some out. Here the sample spans 200,000 or so clones, 80% to 85% being singletons. Sequenced sample: PBMCs or T cells enriched from blood (not recorded which). These receptors originate from a man aged 35 to 55 who had recovered from COVID-19.

In this sample, this clone turned up once. The rearrangement uses TRBV4-3 and TRBJ1-2, with 11 positions matching TRBD1. The CDR3 consists of 15 residues. Germline V gene data show CDR1 as LGHNA and CDR2 as YSLEER. V was pared by 2 bases and J by 4 bases, with 3 bases of the junction left unmatched. The CDR3 coding sequence is TGCGCCAGCAGCCAATGGACAGGGGGCTCCTATGGCTACACCTTC. This codes for CASSQWTGGSYGYTF.

This clone was seen a single time. J is TRBJ1-6 and V is TRBV27; D perhaps matches TRBD1 (6 bases). CDR1 MNHEY and CDR2 SMNVEV come from the germline V gene (reference sequence). The CDR3 loop spans 15 amino acids. The ends were cut back, 7 bases at V and 6 bases at J, with 16 bases in the middle. The CDR3 region is CASTQGPHGNSPLHF. Here the CDR3 DNA reads TGTGCCAGCACCCAGGGGCCTCATGGTAATTCACCCCTCCACTTT.

The V and J genes are TRBV7-2 and TRBJ2-1; D may be TRBD1 (6 bases). The CDR3 runs 14 residues. The V gene lost 7 bases and the J gene lost 0 bases, with 10 bases spanning the gap. Germline V lookup: CDR1 SGHTA, CDR2 FQGNSA. The CDR3 bases are TGTGCCAGCATCGACAGGAGCTCCTACAATGAGCAGTTCTTC. Its translation is CASIDRSSYNEQFF.

The chain combines TRBV5-4 with TRBJ2-5; 7 nucleotides agree with TRBD1. The CDR3 covers 15 residues. Germline assignment: CDR1 SGHNT and CDR2 YYREEE (reference sequence). J was trimmed by 5 bases and V by 4 bases; bases with no gene match: 11. In DNA, the CDR3 is TGTGCCAGCAGCCTTACTACAGGGGTGCAGGAGACCCAGTACTTC. It codes for CASSLTTGVQETQYF. The full variable domain, completed using reference TRBV5-4 and TRBJ2-5, is ETGVTQSPTHLIKTRGQQVTLRCSSQSGHNTVSWYQQALGQGPQFIFQYYREEENGRGNFPPRFSGLQFPNYSSELNVNALELDDSALYLCASSLTTGVQETQYFGPGTRLLVL.

This clone was seen a handful of times. The chain uses TRBV27 and TRBJ1-6, with D possibly matching TRBD1 (6 bases). The CDR3 extends over 16 amino acids. Trimming took 3 bases from V and 14 from J, leaving 23 bases between them. Germline CDR1 MNHEY, CDR2 SMNVEV (reference sequence). The CDR3 loop is CASSFGGTRVKVALHF. The DNA for the CDR3 is TGTGCCAGCAGTTTCGGGGGGACACGGGTTAAGGTTGCCCTCCACTTT.

V usage is TRBV2 and J usage is TRBJ1-2; 8 nucleotides match TRBD1. CDR1 SNHLY and CDR2 FYNNEI come from the germline V gene. The CDR3 covers 14 residues. V gave up 2 bases and J gave up 3 bases; unmatched junction bases: 2. The CDR3 spells CASSEQGAYYGYTF. The DNA for the CDR3 is TGTGCCAGCAGTGAACAGGGGGCGTACTATGGCTACACCTTC.

The chain uses TRBV5-5 and TRBJ2-3, with 11 bases lining up with TRBD2. J was trimmed by 6 bases and V by 4 bases; bases with no gene match: 13. The germline V gene encodes CDR1 SGHKS and CDR2 YYEKEE (reference sequence). The CDR3 runs 17 residues. The CDR3 DNA reads TGTGCCAGCAGCAGACGACTTGTAGCGGGGGGGACGGATACGCAGTATTTT. Protein product: CASSRRLVAGGTDTQYF.

The rearrangement links TRBV3-1 (or the pseudogene TRBV3-2) to TRBJ2-3; 10 bases are a match to TRBD2. After removal of 0 bases from V and 4 bases from J, the junction contained 7 bases not matched to a gene. CDR3 size: 17 residues. Germline CDR1 and CDR2: LGHDT and YNNKEL (reference sequence). The DNA for the CDR3 is TGTGCCAGCAGCCAAGATTATTCTAGCGGGGGAGCAGATACGCAGTATTTT. Its translation: CASSQDYSSGGADTQYF.

J is TRBJ1-1 and V is TRBV30, with a possible D match to TRBD1 (6 bases). Germline V gene sequence: CDR1 GTSNPN, CDR2 SVGIG (reference sequence). V was clipped by 5 bases and J by 4 bases, with 14 bases between them. The CDR3 is 13 amino acids. The chain's CDR3 is CAWGLTGRTEAFF. The CDR3 nucleotides are TGTGCCTGGGGACTCACAGGGCGCACTGAAGCTTTCTTT.

The V gene is TRBV11-2, the J gene TRBJ2-6; 7 bases line up with TRBD1. V lost 3 bases and J lost 0; bases outside the gene matches: 2. Per the germline V gene, CDR1 is SGHAT and CDR2 is FQNNGV. This CDR3 has 16 residues. This CDR3 is CASSFDRDSGANVLTF. The CDR3 coding sequence is TGTGCCAGCAGCTTCGACAGGGACTCTGGGGCCAACGTCCTGACTTTC. Based on the CDR3 plus reference TRBV11-2 and TRBJ2-6, the full variable domain is EAGVAQSPRYKIIEKRQSVAFWCNPISGHATLYWYQQILGQGPKLLIQFQNNGVVDDSQLPKDRFSAERLKGVDSTLKIQPAKLEDSAVYLCASSFDRDSGANVLTFGAGSRLTVL.

This sequence joins TRBV6-5 and TRBJ1-2; 7 bases are shared with TRBD1. This CDR3 spans 14 amino acids. Germline CDR1 is MNHEY and CDR2 is SVGAGI. V lost 6 bases and J lost 3; bases outside the gene matches: 7. CDR3 sequence reads: CASSQTGSDYGYTF. The CDR3 coding sequence is TGTGCCAGCAGCCAGACAGGGTCAGACTATGGCTACACCTTC.

This chain links TRBV27 with TRBJ2-5; 11 positions match TRBD2. The CDR3 spans 16 residues. Germline CDR1 MNHEY, CDR2 SMNVEV (reference sequence). Unmatched junction bases numbered 7, after V lost 5 bases and J lost 2 bases. For the CDR3, the DNA is TGTGCCAGCAGTATCGGGGTAGCGGGGGGGCAAGAGACCCAGTACTTC. Encoded protein: CASSIGVAGGQETQYF.

This chain links TRBV11-2 with TRBJ1-5; 7 nucleotides match TRBD1. Germline CDR1 reads SGHAT; CDR2 reads FQNNGV. The CDR3 covers 13 residues. V trimming: 5 bases; J trimming: 7 bases; junction bases outside the gene matches: 5. The CDR3 is CASSQGVRQPQHF. The CDR3 nucleotides are TGTGCCAGCAGCCAGGGGGTTAGGCAGCCCCAGCATTTT.

The rearrangement links TRBV12-3 or TRBV12-4 to TRBJ1-2; D possibly corresponds to TRBD1 (6 bases). Trimming removed 8 bases from V and 9 bases from J, with 16 bases in between. The CDR3 totals 12 residues. The CDR3 spells CASRKPGDSYTF. CDR3 coding DNA: TGTGCCAGCCGTAAGCCAGGGGATAGCTACACCTTC.

The chain uses TRBV18 and TRBJ1-1, with D unresolved. The CDR3 loop spans 15 amino acids. CDR1 and CDR2 (germline): KGHSH, LQKENI. Trimming took 0 bases from V and 6 from J, leaving 14 bases between them. The CDR3 nucleotides are TGTGCCAGCTCACCACCGGGAGGAGGTGGTGCTGAAGCTTTCTTT. Translating it yields CASSPPGGGGAEAFF.